Shown below are 20 T cell receptor beta chains from a single sample sequenced in a study of blood T cell repertoires in COVID-19. The assay was immunoSEQ multiplex PCR, and TCRdb's table has in-frame clones only and misses some. The sample lists under 250,000 clones; around 86% were seen once. The sample taken for sequencing was peripheral blood. Source of these receptors: a woman aged 60-75 years who had recovered from COVID-19.

The table lists this clone with a few counts. This chain connects TRBV7-9 to TRBJ2-5; a weak D match, TRBD1 (6 bases). The CDR3 length is 16 residues. In germline, CDR1 is SEHNR, CDR2 FQNEAQ (reference sequence). With 0 bases removed from V and 5 bases from J, the gap between germline ends came to 16 bases. The CDR3 loop is CASSLAYGVQGETQYF. DNA of the CDR3: TGTGCCAGCAGCTTAGCGTACGGGGTGCAGGGGGAGACCCAGTACTTC.

The chain recombines TRBV3-1 (or the pseudogene TRBV3-2) with TRBJ1-1; D remains unclear. Per germline, CDR1 LGHDT and CDR2 YNNKEL (reference sequence). The CDR3 is 14 residues long. V lost 4 bases to trimming and J lost 8 bases, with 17 bases between them. The CDR3 region is CASSPQWAKGEAFF. In nucleotides, the CDR3 is TGTGCCAGCAGCCCCCAATGGGCAAAAGGCGAAGCTTTCTTT.

Regarding this clone: Other nucleotide sequences from this sample produce the same CDR3. V usage is TRBV5-4 and J usage is TRBJ2-1; 11 nucleotides agree with TRBD1. J lost 4 bases, V lost 3 bases, and 3 bases had no gene match. This CDR3 is 15 amino acids long. Germline V CDR1 and CDR2: SGHNT, YYREEE (reference sequence). CDR3 sequence: CASSSGTGGYNEQFF. The CDR3 nucleotides read TGTGCCAGCAGCTCAGGGACAGGGGGATACAATGAGCAGTTCTTC. Combining the CDR3 with reference TRBV5-4 and TRBJ2-1 gives the whole variable domain ETGVTQSPTHLIKTRGQQVTLRCSSQSGHNTVSWYQQALGQGPQFIFQYYREEENGRGNFPPRFSGLQFPNYSSELNVNALELDDSALYLCASSSGTGGYNEQFFGPGTRLTVL.

DNA for the CDR3: TGTGCCAGCAGCCAAAGCGGTCGAGGGCCCCAGCATTTT. This codes for CASSQSGRGPQHF. V is TRBV3-1 (or the pseudogene TRBV3-2) and J is TRBJ1-5; no clear D gene. The CDR3 contains 13 residues. V dropped 2 bases and J dropped 9 bases, with 11 bases sitting between them. Germline lookup yields CDR1 LGHDT and CDR2 YNNKEL (reference sequence).

The rearrangement joins TRBV5-1 to TRBJ1-6; 7 bases are shared with TRBD1. The CDR3 contains 14 residues. V lost 4 bases and J lost 6; bases outside the gene matches: 4. CDR1 SGHRS and CDR2 YFSETQ come from the germline V gene. The CDR3 DNA follows: TGCGCCAGCAGCCCCGGGACAGCTAATTCACCCCTCCACTTT. This encodes CASSPGTANSPLHF.

The rearrangement uses TRBV7-8 and TRBJ1-5; D possibly corresponds to TRBD1 (5 bases). This CDR3 has 14 amino acids. The V end lost 1 base, the J end lost 2 bases, and 6 bases lay between the germline ends. The germline V gene has CDR1 SGHVS and CDR2 FQNEAQ. The CDR3 loop is CASSLVRGNQPQHF. CDR3 in DNA: TGTGCCAGCAGCTTAGTCAGGGGCAATCAGCCCCAGCATTTT.

CDR3 region: CASGPLKRLFF. CDR3 nucleotides: TGTGCCAGCGGCCCTCTGAAAAGACTGTTTTTT. J is TRBJ1-4 and V is TRBV28; no reliable D call. CDR1 and CDR2 from the germline V gene are MDHEN and SYDVKM. The CDR3 has 11 amino acids. Trimming shortened V by 8 bases and J by 13 bases, and 14 bases separated the two germline ends.

This rearrangement joins TRBV6-5 to TRBJ1-2; 7 nucleotides match TRBD1. V shed 7 bases, J shed 6 bases, and the junction held 11 bases outside the gene matches. The CDR3 runs 14 residues. Germline CDR1 and CDR2: MNHEY and SVGAGI. As DNA, the CDR3 is TGTGCCAGCAATAGGGCCAGGGGGACTCATGGCTACACCTTC. The encoded protein is CASNRARGTHGYTF.

This chain uses TRBV5-5 with TRBJ1-4, with 7 bases that match TRBD1. The CDR3 is 15 residues long. Germline loops: CDR1 SGHKS, CDR2 YYEKEE (reference sequence). Germline trimming cut 2 bases from V and 5 bases from J; bases unmatched to any gene: 6. CDR3 DNA sequence: TGTGCCAGCAGCTTTTCGACAGGGTGGAATGAAAAACTGTTTTTT. This encodes CASSFSTGWNEKLFF.

This rearrangement joins TRBV3-1 (or the pseudogene TRBV3-2) to TRBJ1-6; D remains ambiguous. There are 12 residues in the CDR3. V was cut by 4 bases and J by 9 bases, with 7 bases left in between. The germline CDR1 and CDR2 sequences are LGHDT and YNNKEL (reference sequence). CDR3 DNA sequence: TGTGCCAGCAGCCTACGGGGTTCACCCCTCCACTTT. This encodes CASSLRGSPLHF.

The chain combines TRBV19 with TRBJ1-2; 9 nucleotides line up with TRBD1. The CDR3 totals 14 residues. CDR1 LNHDA and CDR2 SQIVND come from the germline V gene (reference sequence). The trim removed 6 bases at V and 6 bases at J, leaving 8 bases unmatched. CDR3 in amino acids: CASRRTGELNGYTF. CDR3 DNA: TGTGCCAGTAGGAGGACAGGGGAACTTAATGGCTACACCTTC. The full variable domain, rest sourced from reference TRBV19 and TRBJ1-2, is DGGITQSPKYLFRKEGQNVTLSCEQNLNHDAMYWYRQDPGQGLRLIYYSQIVNDFQKGDIAEGYSVSREKKESFPLTVTSAQKNPTAFYLCASRRTGELNGYTFGSGTRLTVV.

Concerning this clone itself: Other DNA sequences in the sample encode the same CDR3. V is TRBV19 and J is TRBJ1-5, with 7 bases that match TRBD1. The V gene end was trimmed by 4 bases and the J gene end by 4 bases; junction bases not matched to a gene: 1. The CDR3 consists of 13 residues. CDR1 and CDR2 from the germline V gene are LNHDA and SQIVND (reference sequence). The DNA for the CDR3 is TGTGCCAGTAGTACACAGGGGAATCAGCCCCAGCATTTT. It yields the protein CASSTQGNQPQHF.

This clone was picked up one time. The CDR3 is CASSYEGGNNQPQHF. In DNA form, the CDR3 reads TGTGCCAGCAGTTATGAAGGCGGCAACAATCAGCCCCAGCATTTT. The chain joins TRBV6-6 to TRBJ1-5; no clear D gene. Germline values: CDR1 MNHNY, CDR2 SVGAGI (reference sequence). Trimming left V 3 bases short and J 3 bases short, with 12 bases between. The CDR3 runs 15 residues.

The chain links TRBV5-5 to TRBJ2-3, with D unresolved. Germline values: CDR1 SGHKS, CDR2 YYEKEE (reference sequence). The V and J ends lost 2 bases and 7 bases respectively, with 8 bases between them. There are 12 residues in the CDR3. CDR3 sequence: CASSLPENTQYF. In DNA, the CDR3 is TGTGCCAGCAGCTTACCCGAGAATACGCAGTATTTT. Based on the CDR3 plus reference TRBV5-5 and TRBJ2-3, the full variable domain is DAGVTQSPTHLIKTRGQQVTLRCSPISGHKSVSWYQQVLGQGPQFIFQYYEKEERGRGNFPDRFSARQFPNYSSELNVNALLLGDSALYLCASSLPENTQYFGPGTRLTVL.

The chain combines TRBV2 with TRBJ1-5; 7 bases fit TRBD1. Per the germline V gene, CDR1 is SNHLY and CDR2 is FYNNEI. CDR3 size: 15 residues. Losses at the gene ends were 3 bases for V and 2 bases for J; bases not matched to a gene: 4. The CDR3 bases are TGTGCCAGCAGTGAGTTGGGGACAGGCAATCAGCCCCAGCATTTT. This encodes CASSELGTGNQPQHF.

The rearrangement uses TRBV4-1 and TRBJ2-3; a weak D match, TRBD1 (6 bases). The CDR3 consists of 15 residues. Trimming left V 3 bases short and J 6 bases short, with 16 bases between. Germline CDR1 and CDR2: MGHRA and YSYEKL. The CDR3 nucleotides are TGCGCCAGCAGCCAGGACAACAGGGTTGGGGATACGCAGTATTTT. Residues: CASSQDNRVGDTQYF.

This chain joins TRBV6-5 and TRBJ2-2; the D is unclear. Germline V gene data show CDR1 as MNHEY and CDR2 as SVGAGI. This CDR3 contains 13 residues. V was clipped by 7 bases and J by 0 bases, with 6 bases between them. CDR3 coding DNA: TGTGCCAGCACTCAGACGAACACCGGGGAGCTGTTTTTT. Its translation is CASTQTNTGELFF.

The J gene is TRBJ1-1, the V gene TRBV18; no clear D gene. The CDR3 runs to 16 residues. Trimming pared 1 base from V and 3 bases from J, leaving 15 bases between. The germline gives CDR1 KGHSH, CDR2 LQKENI. CDR3 DNA sequence: TGTGCCAGCTCACCACTTGGGAGGATCGGGGACACTGAAGCTTTCTTT. Encoded protein: CASSPLGRIGDTEAFF.

This chain connects TRBV7-3 to TRBJ1-1; D unresolved. The V gene lost 5 bases and the J gene lost 8 bases, with 15 bases spanning the gap. Germline assignment: CDR1 SGHTA and CDR2 FQGTGA. The CDR3 totals 13 residues. DNA of the CDR3: TGTGCCAGCAGCACTATTGTGAAGGAGGAAGCTTTCTTT. The encoded protein is CASSTIVKEEAFF.

The chain links TRBV7-2 to TRBJ2-2; D gene unclear. Germline CDR1 reads SGHTA; CDR2 reads FQGNSA. The V and J ends lost 1 base and 1 base respectively, with 7 bases between them. CDR3 length equals 15 residues. The DNA for the CDR3 is TGTGCCAGCAGCTTAGACAGTAGGAACACCGGGGAGCTGTTTTTT. This gives the protein CASSLDSRNTGELFF.